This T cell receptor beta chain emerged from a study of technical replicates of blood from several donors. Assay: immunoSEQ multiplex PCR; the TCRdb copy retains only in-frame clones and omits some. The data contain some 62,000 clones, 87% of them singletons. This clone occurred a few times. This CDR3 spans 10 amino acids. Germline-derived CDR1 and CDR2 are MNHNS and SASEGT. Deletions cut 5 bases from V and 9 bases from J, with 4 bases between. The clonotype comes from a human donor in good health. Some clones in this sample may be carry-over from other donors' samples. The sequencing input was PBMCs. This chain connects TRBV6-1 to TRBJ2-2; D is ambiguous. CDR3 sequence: CASSLRELFF. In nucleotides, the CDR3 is TGTGCCAGCAGTCTCCGGGAGCTGTTTTTT.